The 3 T cell receptor beta chains below come from one sample, sequenced in a study of shared clonotypes between healthy human individuals. Produced via immunoSEQ multiplex PCR; TCRdb's table is partial and in-frame only. The sample shows roughly 1 million clones, around 75% of them seen only once. Sequencing input: memory CD4+ T cells sorted from blood. Documented subset: CD45RA-negative fraction. The receptors stem from a man aged 18 to 30 in good health.

The V and J genes are TRBV7-9 and TRBJ1-2, with 8 bases aligning to TRBD1. This CDR3 spans 15 amino acids. V lost 1 base and J lost 1; bases outside the gene matches: 2. Germline CDR1 reads SEHNR; CDR2 reads FQNEAQ (reference sequence). The CDR3 nucleotides are TGTGCCAGCAGCTTAGGGACAGGGAATAACTATGGCTACACCTTC. Protein product: CASSLGTGNNYGYTF.

The rearrangement joins TRBV18 to TRBJ2-3; 8 nucleotides line up with TRBD1. V was clipped by 6 bases and J by 6 bases; unmatched bases: 17. The CDR3 runs to 17 residues. Germline CDR1 is KGHSH and CDR2 is LQKENI. DNA for the CDR3: TGTGCCAGCTCCACCCGTGGACAGGGTGGGCCCGGCGATACGCAGTATTTT. Translated, it gives CASSTRGQGGPGDTQYF.

The V call is TRBV2, the J call TRBJ2-1, with 11 bases aligning to TRBD2. The CDR3 is 14 amino acids. CDR1 SNHLY and CDR2 FYNNEI come from the germline V gene. V was clipped by 1 base and J by 15 bases; unmatched bases: 8. CDR3 nucleotides: TGTGCCAGCAGTGAAGGACTAGCGGGGCCTTTCGGGTTCTTC. This translates into CASSEGLAGPFGFF. Using reference TRBV2 and TRBJ2-1 for the parts outside the CDR3, the full variable domain is EPEVTQTPSHQVTQMGQEVILRCVPISNHLYFYWYRQILGQKVEFLVSFYNNEISEKSEIFDDQFSVERPDGSNFTLKIRSTKLEDSAMYFCASSEGLAGPFGFFGPGTRLTVL.